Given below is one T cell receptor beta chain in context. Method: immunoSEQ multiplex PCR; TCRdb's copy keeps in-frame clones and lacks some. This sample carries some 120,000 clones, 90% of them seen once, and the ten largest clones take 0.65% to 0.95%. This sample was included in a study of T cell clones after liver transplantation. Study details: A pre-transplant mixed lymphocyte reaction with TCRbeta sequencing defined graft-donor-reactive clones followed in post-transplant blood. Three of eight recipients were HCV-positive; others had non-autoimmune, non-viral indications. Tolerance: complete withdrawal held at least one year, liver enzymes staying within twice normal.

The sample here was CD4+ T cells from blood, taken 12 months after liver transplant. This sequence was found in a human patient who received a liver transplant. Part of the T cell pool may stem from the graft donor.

For the CDR3, the DNA is TGTGCCAGCACGGGACTAGCGGGAAATACGCAGTATTTT. It yields the protein CASTGLAGNTQYF. The rearrangement uses TRBV2 and TRBJ2-3; TRBD2 matches 13 bases. The CDR3 is 13 residues long. Germline CDR1 SNHLY, CDR2 FYNNEI. V was pared by 7 bases and J by 7 bases, with 2 bases of the junction left unmatched.